This is a list of T cell receptor beta chains from one sample in a study of breast tumors, draining lymph nodes, adjacent tissues. In TCRdb, the multiplex PCR reads were re-called with MiXCR into one record per CDR3 protein. The repertoire holds 130,000 or so distinct CDR3 sequences, with around 24% as singletons. Sample: axillary lymph node tissue. Source of these receptors: a female donor with breast cancer. Some clones in this sample may be carry-over from other donors' samples. Each CDR3 is given with its conserved first and last residue. D genes are given only for firm matches. The size of a clone is reported for some rows only, either as once, few or many, or as a class for expanded clones.

v_gene	d_gene	abundance	j_gene	CDR3aa	CDR3nt
TRBV11-2	TRBD2	many	TRBJ2-5	CASSLALSGRETQYF	TGTGCCAGCAGCTTAGCGCTTAGCGGGAGAGAGACCCAGTACTTC
TRBV3-1	-	many	TRBJ1-2	CASSQGQNYGYTF	TGTGCCAGCAGCCAAGGGCAGAACTATGGCTACACCTTC
TRBV19	TRBD1	-	TRBJ1-5	CASASWDREDQPQHF	TGTGCCAGTGCTTCCTGGGACAGGGAGGATCAGCCCCAGCATTTT
TRBV15	-	many	TRBJ2-1	CATSRDYSDEQFF	TGTGCCACCAGCAGAGATTATTCGGATGAGCAGTTCTTC
TRBV30	-	many	TRBJ2-5	CAWSGGAQETQYF	TGTGCCTGGAGTGGGGGGGCGCAAGAGACCCAGTACTTC
TRBV13	TRBD2	many	TRBJ2-3	CASSQAGVTDTQYF	TGTGCCAGCAGCCAAGCGGGAGTTACAGATACGCAGTATTTT
TRBV28	-	few	TRBJ1-2	CASSFLGNGYTF	TGTGCCAGCAGTTTTCTGGGAAATGGCTACACCTTC
TRBV30	-	few	TRBJ2-2	CAWSELAASNTGELFF	TGTGCCTGGTCGGAATTAGCGGCCTCGAACACCGGGGAGCTGTTTTTT
TRBV7-9	-	many	TRBJ2-1	CASSLSMGEQFF	TGTGCCAGCAGCTTATCGATGGGTGAGCAGTTCTTC
TRBV11-2	TRBD2	many	TRBJ2-7	CASGTSGSSYEQYF	TGTGCCAGCGGGACTAGCGGGTCTTCCTACGAGCAGTACTTC
TRBV5-1	-	many	TRBJ2-7	CASRKQGSYEQYF	TGCGCCAGCAGGAAACAGGGTAGTTACGAGCAGTACTTC
TRBV12-3/TRBV12-4	TRBD1	many	TRBJ2-7	CASRPGQGTLHLQYF	TGTGCCAGCAGACCCGGACAGGGGACCTTACACTTACAGTACTTC
TRBV6-4	TRBD1	-	TRBJ2-2	CASSATGGASGELFF	TGTGCCAGCAGTGCAACAGGGGGCGCCTCCGGGGAGCTGTTTTTT
TRBV19	-	many	TRBJ2-3	CASSVRPTDTQYF	TGTGCCAGTAGTGTCAGGCCCACAGATACGCAGTATTTT
TRBV18	-	-	TRBJ2-2	CASSPTGARTGELFF	TGTGCCAGCTCACCAACGGGGGCCAGAACCGGGGAGCTGTTTTTT
TRBV18	-	few	TRBJ1-5	CASGPTGPQPQHF	TGTGCCAGCGGCCCCACGGGTCCTCAGCCCCAGCATTTT
TRBV7-8	-	many	TRBJ2-7	CASSLVRVPYEQYF	TGTGCCAGCAGCTTAGTCAGGGTACCCTACGAGCAGTACTTC
TRBV19	TRBD1	many	TRBJ1-5	CASRMDGQGGQPQHF	TGTGCCAGTAGAATGGATGGACAGGGGGGCCAGCCCCAGCATTTT
TRBV6-1	-	many	TRBJ2-1	CASSGTGTPTQFF	TGTGCCAGCAGTGGAACCGGGACTCCGACGCAGTTCTTC
TRBV9	-	many	TRBJ2-3	CASSVRAQGGVLNTDTQYF	TGTGCCAGCAGCGTAAGGGCCCAAGGGGGGGTCTTGAACACAGATACGCAGTATTTT
TRBV6-2/TRBV6-3	-	-	TRBJ2-3	CASSYGGRTDTQYF	TGTGCCAGCAGTTACGGAGGGAGAACAGATACGCAGTATTTT
TRBV28	-	-	TRBJ2-5	CASSLWLVGRGETQYF	TGTGCCAGCAGTTTATGGCTAGTCGGCCGGGGAGAGACCCAGTACTTC
TRBV5-5	-	-	TRBJ1-6	CASSLCRGNSPLHF	TGTGCCAGCAGCTTGTGTAGGGGGAACTCACCCCTCCACTTT
TRBV28	-	-	TRBJ1-5	CASSALRGGNQPQHF	TGTGCCAGCAGTGCCCTCAGGGGAGGGAATCAGCCCCAGCATTTT
TRBV6-6	TRBD1	-	TRBJ1-2	CASSYFTGGRGYGYTF	TGTGCCAGCAGTTACTTCACAGGGGGCCGGGGCTATGGCTACACCTTC
TRBV24-1	TRBD2	many	TRBJ2-2	CATSEPGLGRTGELFF	TGTGCCACCAGTGAGCCGGGACTAGGGCGGACCGGGGAGCTGTTTTTT
TRBV19	-	-	TRBJ2-3	CASSTGRSGDTQYF	TGTGCCAGTAGTACCGGACGGTCGGGAGATACGCAGTATTTT
TRBV3-1	TRBD2	-	TRBJ2-3	CASSQARGRATDTQYF	TGTGCCAGCAGCCAAGCCCGCGGGAGGGCCACAGATACGCAGTATTTT
TRBV3-1	TRBD1	-	TRBJ2-7	CSSSQDRVGFKQYF	TGTTCCAGCAGCCAAGACAGGGTGGGTTTTAAGCAGTACTTC
TRBV4-3	-	many	TRBJ1-3	CASSEGSPGNTIYF	TGCGCCAGCAGCGAAGGAAGCCCTGGAAACACCATATATTTT
TRBV29-1	TRBD1	-	TRBJ1-1	CSVRTGLTEAFF	TGCAGCGTGAGGACAGGGCTTACTGAAGCTTTCTTT
TRBV2	-	many	TRBJ1-2	CASQDSANYGYTF	TGTGCCAGCCAGGACAGCGCTAACTATGGCTACACCTTC
TRBV5-1	TRBD2	-	TRBJ2-3	CASSLFGLAGNTDTQYF	TGCGCCAGCAGCTTGTTCGGACTAGCGGGGAACACAGATACGCAGTATTTT
TRBV5-4	TRBD1	many	TRBJ2-1	CASSYQQGTQAEQFF	TGTGCCAGCAGCTATCAACAGGGGACACAAGCTGAGCAGTTCTTC
TRBV9	TRBD2	many	TRBJ2-1	CASSLRTSGNEQFF	TGTGCCAGCAGCCTCCGGACTAGCGGTAATGAGCAGTTCTTC